These 5 T cell receptor beta chains came from one sample sequenced in a study of OX40 agonist ivuxolimab in advanced cancers. Using immunoSEQ multiplex PCR, the repertoire was profiled, and TCRdb retains in-frame clones only, with some absent. The sample yields about 32,000 clones, approximately 89% seen once. The material was CD4+ or CD8+ T cells sorted from blood, obtained in a trial of the OX40 agonist ivuxolimab. The receptors derive from an adult with an advanced solid tumor such as melanoma, head and neck, liver or kidney cancer.

The CDR3 nucleotides read TGCGCCAGCAGCCAGCAGGGTACGGTTCCCGAAAAACTGTTTTTT. Translated, it gives CASSQQGTVPEKLFF. The V call is TRBV4-1, the J call TRBJ1-4; weak D call: TRBD1 (5 bases). Deletions cut 3 bases from V and 8 bases from J, with 16 bases between. This CDR3 spans 15 amino acids. In germline, CDR1 is MGHRA, CDR2 YSYEKL.

The J gene is TRBJ1-1, the V gene TRBV19; TRBD1 matches at 8 bases. V lost 4 bases and J lost 4; bases outside the gene matches: 5. Germline values: CDR1 LNHDA, CDR2 SQIVND (reference sequence). This CDR3 comprises 14 residues. In DNA form, the CDR3 reads TGTGCCAGTAGTAATCAGGGGGCCGGCACTGAAGCTTTCTTT. Translated, it gives CASSNQGAGTEAFF. Variable domain in full (rest from reference TRBV19 and TRBJ1-1): DGGITQSPKYLFRKEGQNVTLSCEQNLNHDAMYWYRQDPGQGLRLIYYSQIVNDFQKGDIAEGYSVSREKKESFPLTVTSAQKNPTAFYLCASSNQGAGTEAFFGQGTRLTVV.

The chain has TRBV15 and TRBJ1-4, with D perhaps matching TRBD1 (5 bases). The CDR3 runs 15 residues. Trimming cost V 0 bases and J 11 bases, with 16 bases left between them. CDR1 is LNHNV and CDR2 is YYDKDF in the germline V gene (reference sequence). This CDR3 is CATSRDRSTKGKLFF. In DNA, the CDR3 is TGTGCCACCAGCAGAGATCGGAGTACTAAGGGGAAACTGTTTTTT.

The V call is TRBV5-4, the J call TRBJ2-5; 8 positions agree with TRBD2. The CDR3 covers 17 residues. From germline, CDR1 is SGHNT and CDR2 YYREEE (reference sequence). V was pared by 0 bases and J by 3 bases, with 10 bases of the junction left unmatched. CDR3 residues: CASSLDRAGVYKETQYF. The CDR3 DNA reads TGTGCCAGCAGCTTGGATCGAGCGGGGGTTTATAAAGAGACCCAGTACTTC.

This chain links TRBV7-8 with TRBJ2-7, with a weak D call TRBD2 (6 bases). This CDR3 is built from 13 residues. Trimming cost V 2 bases and J 7 bases, with 12 bases left between them. Germline V CDR1 and CDR2: SGHVS, FQNEAQ. The CDR3 region is CASSLSGVGEQYF. CDR3 in DNA: TGTGCCAGCAGCTTATCGGGGGTAGGAGAGCAGTACTTC.